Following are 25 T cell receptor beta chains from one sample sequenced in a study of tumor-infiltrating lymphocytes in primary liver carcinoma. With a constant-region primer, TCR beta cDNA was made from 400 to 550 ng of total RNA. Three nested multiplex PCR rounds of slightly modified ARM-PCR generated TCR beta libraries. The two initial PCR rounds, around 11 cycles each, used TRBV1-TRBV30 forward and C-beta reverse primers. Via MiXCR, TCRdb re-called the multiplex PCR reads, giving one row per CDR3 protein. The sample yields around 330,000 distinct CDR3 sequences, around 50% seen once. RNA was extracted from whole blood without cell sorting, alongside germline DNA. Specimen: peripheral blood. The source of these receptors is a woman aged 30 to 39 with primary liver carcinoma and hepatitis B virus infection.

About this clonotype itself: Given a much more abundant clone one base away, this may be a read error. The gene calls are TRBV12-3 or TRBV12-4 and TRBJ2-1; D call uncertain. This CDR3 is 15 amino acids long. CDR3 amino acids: CASSFIGPWKNELFF. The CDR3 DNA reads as TGTGCCAGCAGTTTTATAGGACCGTGGAAGAATGAGCTGTTCTTC.

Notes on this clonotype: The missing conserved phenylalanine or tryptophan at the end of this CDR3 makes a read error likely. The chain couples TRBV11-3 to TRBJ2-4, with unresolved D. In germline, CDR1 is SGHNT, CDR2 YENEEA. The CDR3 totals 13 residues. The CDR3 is CASGLNFRDIQYY. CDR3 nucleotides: TGTGCCAGCGGCTTAAATTTCCGGGACATTCAGTACTAC.

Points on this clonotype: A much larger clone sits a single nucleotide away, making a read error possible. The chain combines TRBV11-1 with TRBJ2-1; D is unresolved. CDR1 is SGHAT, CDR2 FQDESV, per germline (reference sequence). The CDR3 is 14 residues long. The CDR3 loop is CANSQLVTYNEQFF. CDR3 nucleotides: TGTGCCAACAGCCAATTGGTTACCTACAATGAGCAGTTCTTC.

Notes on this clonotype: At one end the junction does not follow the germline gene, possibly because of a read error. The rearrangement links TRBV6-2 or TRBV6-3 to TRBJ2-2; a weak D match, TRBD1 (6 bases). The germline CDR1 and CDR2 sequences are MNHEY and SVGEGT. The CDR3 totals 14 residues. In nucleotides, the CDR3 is TGTGCCAGCAGTCCACAGGGCTACACCGGGGAGCCGTTTTTT. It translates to CASSPQGYTGEPFF.

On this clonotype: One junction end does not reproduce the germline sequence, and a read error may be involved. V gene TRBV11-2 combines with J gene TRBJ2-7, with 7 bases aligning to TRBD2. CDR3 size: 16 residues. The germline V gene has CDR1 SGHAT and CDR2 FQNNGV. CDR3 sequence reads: CTSSSRPHGTNSEQYF. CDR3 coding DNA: TGTACCAGCAGCTCCCGCCCGCACGGGACTAACTCAGAGCAGTACTTC.

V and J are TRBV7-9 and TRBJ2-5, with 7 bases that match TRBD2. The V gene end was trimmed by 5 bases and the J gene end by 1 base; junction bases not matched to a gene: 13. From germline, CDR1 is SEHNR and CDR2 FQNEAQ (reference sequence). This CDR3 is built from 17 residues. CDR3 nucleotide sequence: TGTGCCAGCAGCCAAACCAAAACCTTAGCGGGCCAAGAGACCCAGTACTTC. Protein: CASSQTKTLAGQETQYF.

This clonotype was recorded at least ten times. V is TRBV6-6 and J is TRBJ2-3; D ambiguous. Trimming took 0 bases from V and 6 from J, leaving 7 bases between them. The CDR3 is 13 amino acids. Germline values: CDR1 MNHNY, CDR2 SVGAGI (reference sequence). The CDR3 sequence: CASSYSIVDTQYF. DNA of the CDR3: TGTGCCAGCAGTTACTCGATTGTGGATACGCAGTATTTT.

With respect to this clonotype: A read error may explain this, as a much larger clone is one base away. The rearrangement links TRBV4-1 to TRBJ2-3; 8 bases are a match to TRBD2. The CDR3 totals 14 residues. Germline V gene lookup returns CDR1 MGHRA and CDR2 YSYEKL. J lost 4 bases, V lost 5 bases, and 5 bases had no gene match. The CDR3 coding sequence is TGCGCCAGCAGCATAGCGGGACCCTCAGATACGCAGTATTTT. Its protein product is CASSIAGPSDTQYF.

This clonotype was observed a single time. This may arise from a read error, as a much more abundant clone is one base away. The CDR3 DNA reads TGTGCCAGCCGAATACCCAACGACATTCAGTACTTC. Translated: CASRIPNDIQYF. V is TRBV6-2 or TRBV6-3 and J is TRBJ2-4; D gene uncertain. Germline assignment: CDR1 MNHEY and CDR2 SVGEGT. The ends were cut back, 8 bases at V and 8 bases at J, with 13 bases in the middle. The CDR3 is 12 residues long.

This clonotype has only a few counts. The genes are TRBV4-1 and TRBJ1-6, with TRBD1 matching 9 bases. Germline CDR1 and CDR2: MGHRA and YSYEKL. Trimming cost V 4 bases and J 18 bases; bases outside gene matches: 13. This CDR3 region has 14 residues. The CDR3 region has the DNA TGCGCCAGCAGCCCGACAGGGGGGGGCGCGTTCACCCACTTT. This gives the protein CASSPTGGGAFTHF.

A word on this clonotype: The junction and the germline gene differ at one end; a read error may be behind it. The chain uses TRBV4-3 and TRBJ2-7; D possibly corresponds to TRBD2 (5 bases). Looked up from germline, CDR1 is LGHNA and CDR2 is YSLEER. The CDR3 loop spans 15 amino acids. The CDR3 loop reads CANSQVADYPYEQYF. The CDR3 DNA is TGCGCCAACAGCCAAGTGGCTGACTACCCCTACGAGCAGTACTTC.

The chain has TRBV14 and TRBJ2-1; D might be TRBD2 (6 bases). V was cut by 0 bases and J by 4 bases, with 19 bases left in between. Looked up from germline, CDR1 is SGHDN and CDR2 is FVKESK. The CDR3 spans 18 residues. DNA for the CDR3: TGTGCCAGCAGCCAAGATCCTCTTAGCGGTAGAATTTACAATGAGCAGTTCTTC. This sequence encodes CASSQDPLSGRIYNEQFF.

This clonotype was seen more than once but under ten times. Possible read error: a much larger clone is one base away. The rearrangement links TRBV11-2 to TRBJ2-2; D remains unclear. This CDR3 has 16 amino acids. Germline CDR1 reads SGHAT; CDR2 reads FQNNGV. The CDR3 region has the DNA TGTGCCAGCAGCCCTAGACCGCAGACGAACATCGGGGAGCTGTTTTTT. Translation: CASSPRPQTNIGELFF.

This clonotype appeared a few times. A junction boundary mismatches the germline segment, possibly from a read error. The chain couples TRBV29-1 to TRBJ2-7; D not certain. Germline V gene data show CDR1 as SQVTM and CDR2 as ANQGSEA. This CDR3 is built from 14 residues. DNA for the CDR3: TGCAGCGTTGATCGGAGCGAGAGCTCCTACGAGCGGTACTTC. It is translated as CSVDRSESSYERYF.

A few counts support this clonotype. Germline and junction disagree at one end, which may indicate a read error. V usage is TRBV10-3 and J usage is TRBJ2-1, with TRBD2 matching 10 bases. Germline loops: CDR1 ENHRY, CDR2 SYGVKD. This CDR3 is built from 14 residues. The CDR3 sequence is CAISGSSGSDEQSF. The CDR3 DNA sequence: TGTGCCATCAGTGGATCTAGCGGGAGCGATGAGCAGTCCTTC.

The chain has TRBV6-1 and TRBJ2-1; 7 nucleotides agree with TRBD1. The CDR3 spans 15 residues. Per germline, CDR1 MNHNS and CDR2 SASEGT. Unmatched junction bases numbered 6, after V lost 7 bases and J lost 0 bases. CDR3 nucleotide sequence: TGTGCCAGCATCGTGACAGGGAGCTCCTACAATGAGCAGTTCTTC. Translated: CASIVTGSSYNEQFF.

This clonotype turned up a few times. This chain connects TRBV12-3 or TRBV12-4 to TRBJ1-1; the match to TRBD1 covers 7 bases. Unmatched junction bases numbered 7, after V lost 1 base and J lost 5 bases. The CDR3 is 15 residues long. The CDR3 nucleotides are TGTGCCAGCAGTTTAGTGGAGGGGGCGACGACTGAAGCTTTCTTT. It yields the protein CASSLVEGATTEAFF.

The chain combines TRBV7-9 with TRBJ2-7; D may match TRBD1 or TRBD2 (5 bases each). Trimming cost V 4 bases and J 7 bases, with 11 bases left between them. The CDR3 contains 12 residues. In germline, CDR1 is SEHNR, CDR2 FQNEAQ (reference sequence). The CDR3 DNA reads TGTGCCAGCAGCTCTGGGACCGCGGAGCAGTACTTC. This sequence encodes CASSSGTAEQYF.

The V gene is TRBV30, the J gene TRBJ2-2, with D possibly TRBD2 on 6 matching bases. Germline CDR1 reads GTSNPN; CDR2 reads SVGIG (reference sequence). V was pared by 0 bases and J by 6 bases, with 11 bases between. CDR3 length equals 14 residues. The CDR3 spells CAWSVSGVAGELFF. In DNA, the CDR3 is TGTGCCTGGAGTGTTTCGGGGGTAGCCGGGGAGCTGTTTTTT.

For the CDR3, the DNA is TGTGCCAGCAGTGCCCCCGGACAGGGTCTCACAGATACGCAGTATTTT. It translates to CASSAPGQGLTDTQYF. V gene TRBV28 combines with J gene TRBJ2-3, with 8 nucleotides matching TRBD1. Germline lookup yields CDR1 MDHEN and CDR2 SYDVKM. V lost 5 bases to trimming and J lost 2 bases; unmatched junction nucleotides: 9. This CDR3 spans 16 amino acids.

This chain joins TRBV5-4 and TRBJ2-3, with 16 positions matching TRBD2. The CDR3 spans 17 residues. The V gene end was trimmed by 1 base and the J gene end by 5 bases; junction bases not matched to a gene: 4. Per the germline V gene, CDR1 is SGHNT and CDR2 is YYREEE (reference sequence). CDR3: CASSLQGLAGGVDTQYF. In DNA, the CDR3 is TGTGCCAGCAGCTTGCAGGGACTAGCGGGAGGGGTAGATACGCAGTATTTT.

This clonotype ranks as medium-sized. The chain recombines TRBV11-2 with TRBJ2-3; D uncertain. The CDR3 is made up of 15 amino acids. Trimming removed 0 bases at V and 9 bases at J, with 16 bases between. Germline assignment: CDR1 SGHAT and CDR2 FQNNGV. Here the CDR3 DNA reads TGTGCCAGCAGCTTAGAGGGCTCGGTAATGGGAACGCAGTATTTT. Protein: CASSLEGSVMGTQYF.

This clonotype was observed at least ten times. CDR3 residues: CASSYPGLAPDTGELFF. The CDR3 coding sequence is TGTGCCAGCAGTTACCCGGGACTAGCGCCAGACACCGGGGAGCTGTTTTTT. The rearrangement uses TRBV6-7 and TRBJ2-2; the match to TRBD2 covers 10 bases. TRBV6-7 belongs to the ORF category, with a function that is uncertain. The CDR3 is 17 residues long. The J segment lost 3 bases and the V segment lost 2 bases, leaving 6 bases of the junction unmatched.

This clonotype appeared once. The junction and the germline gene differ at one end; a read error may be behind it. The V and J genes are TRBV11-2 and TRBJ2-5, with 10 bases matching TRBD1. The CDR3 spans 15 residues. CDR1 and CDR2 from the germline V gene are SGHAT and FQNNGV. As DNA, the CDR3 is TGTGCCAGCAGCCCCGGACAGGGGGAGGGAGAGACGCAGTACTTC. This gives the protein CASSPGQGEGETQYF.

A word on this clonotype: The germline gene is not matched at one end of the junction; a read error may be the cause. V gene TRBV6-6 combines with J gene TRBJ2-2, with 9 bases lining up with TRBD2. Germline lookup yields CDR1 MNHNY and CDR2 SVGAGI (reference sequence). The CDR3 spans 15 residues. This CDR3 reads CASRSSGANIGELFF. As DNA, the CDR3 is TGTGCCAGCAGATCTAGCGGGGCGAACATCGGGGAGCTGTTTTTT.